This TCR beta chain comes out of a study of CXCR3-negative and CXCR3-positive naive CD8 T cells. CDR3 length: 16 amino acids. In germline, CDR1 is LGHNA, CDR2 YSLEER. In preparing the TRB cDNA libraries, 5' RACE with UMI labels was used. TCRdb re-called the 5' RACE reads; one entry per CDR3 protein, DNA not given. The specimen's table records approximately 56,000 distinct CDR3 sequences. Sequencing used naive CXCR3- CD8+ T cells from blood. Regarding subset: CD45RO-CCR7+CD27+CD95- naive CD8+ T cells lacking CXCR3 (TNR3-). This TCR came from a human donor in good health. Some clones in this sample may be carry-over from other donors' samples. J is TRBJ1-6 and V is TRBV4-3; the D call of TRBD1 rests on TCRdb alone, since no DNA is present to check it. CDR3 sequence reads: CASSQAKGSGNSPLHF.